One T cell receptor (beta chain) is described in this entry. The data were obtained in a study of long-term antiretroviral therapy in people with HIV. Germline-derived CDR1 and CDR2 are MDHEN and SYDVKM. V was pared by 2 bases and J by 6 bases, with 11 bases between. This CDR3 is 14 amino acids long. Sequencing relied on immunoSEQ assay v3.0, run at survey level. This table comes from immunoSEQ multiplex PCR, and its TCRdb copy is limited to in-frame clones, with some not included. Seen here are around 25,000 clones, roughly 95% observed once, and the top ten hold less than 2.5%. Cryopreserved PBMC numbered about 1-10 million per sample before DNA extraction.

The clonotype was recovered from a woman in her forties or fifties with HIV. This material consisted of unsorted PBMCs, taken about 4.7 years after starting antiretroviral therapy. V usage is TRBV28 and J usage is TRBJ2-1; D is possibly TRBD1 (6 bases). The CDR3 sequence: CASSLGGPRNEQFF. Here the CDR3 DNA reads TGTGCCAGCAGTTTAGGGGGCCCCCGCAATGAGCAGTTCTTC.